This T cell receptor (beta chain) was recorded in a study of T cell repertoires in cytomegalovirus infection (dated by TCRdb to the late 2010s). About the study as a whole: Donor HLA type was relevant to the analysis, as public TCR beta signatures indicated carriage of CMV infection together with the matching HLA type. The study at large found these results: Carriers of CMV infection plus the relevant HLA type were discriminated by the cumulative frequency of public TCR beta family members in the study cohort and in an independent approximately 360-donor cohort. In the ex vivo response, HLA-C-restricted CMV-specific TCR beta clonotypes were dominant, and in two of eight donors the single most frequent clonotype came from this HLA-C-restricted group.

On this clonotype itself: Its binding antigen is unknown. Within one base of it there is no much larger clone, and no base qualities were kept.

Trimming costs V 4 bases and J 1 base, and their ends lie 16 bases apart. The germline V gene (reference sequence) provides CDR1 DFQATT and CDR2 SNEGSKA. The CDR3, from cysteine to phenylalanine, totals 15 residues. Here the CDR3 DNA is all that survives: 45 bases in frame from base 1. Sequencing used an Illumina HiSeq 1500. In TCRdb, the public reads were trimmed at Q25 with fastp and aligned with MiXCR, with productive beta chains retained. Every entry covers one CDR3 protein and lists the most common genes and DNA from its rows. The sample has under 850,000 distinct CDR3 sequences on record, under 40% of them singletons. Of the sample, about 2.8% falls within the top ten clones.

Sequenced: PBMCs. The rearranged chain carries TRBV20-1 and TRBJ2-5; the D region possibly corresponds to TRBD2 (5 bases align). The receptor's source is a human donor in good health (CMV status not recorded). Some clones in this sample may be carry-over from other donors' samples. The DNA sequence is given as TGCAGTGCTACCTCCGCTCGACTACTCCAAGAGACCCAGTACTTC. Its translation is CSATSARLLQETQYF.